What follows are 8 T cell receptor delta chains derived from one specimen sequenced in a study of Vδ1+ human thymocytes. Their antigens remain unidentified. Sequences come from RNA converted to cDNA by reverse transcription. Pooled V-gene forward primers with one constant-region reverse primer generated the CDR3 amplicons by multiplex PCR. TCRdb re-called clones from the multiplex PCR reads using CATT. The sample records about 25,000 delta-chain clones, approximately 30% being singletons. Overall study results and limits: Thymic TRG and TRD repertoires appeared highly polyclonal.

The sequenced sample was Vdelta1+ gamma-delta thymocytes from the thymus. Subset noted: FACS-sorted CD3+ TCRalphabeta- TCRVdelta1+ TCRVdelta2- thymocytes. The origin of the receptors is a boy younger than two who had congenital heart surgery.

The sample holds many counts of this clone. The rearrangement links TRDV1 to TRDJ1, with 9 bases aligning to TRDD3. The V gene's germline CDR1 is TSWWSYY and CDR2 QGS. J was trimmed by 4 bases and V by 5 bases; bases with no gene match: 32. This CDR3 comprises 23 residues. The CDR3 DNA reads as TGTGCTCTTGGGAACCCACCTATGTGGTTCCATCGGTACTGGGGGACGCAAGACGATAAACTCATCTTT. Encoded protein: CALGNPPMWFHRYWGTQDDKLIF.

A word on this clone: The sample contains more than one DNA sequence encoding this CDR3. The gene calls are TRDV1 and TRDJ2, with D tentatively TRDD3 (6 bases). The germline V gene encodes CDR1 TSWWSYY and CDR2 QGS. V lost 0 bases and J 7 bases, leaving 33 bases between the germline ends. The CDR3 contains 22 residues. CDR3 sequence reads: CALGELRRGTWGLIPGIAQLFF. The CDR3 bases are TGTGCTCTTGGGGAACTCCGGAGGGGGACATGGGGACTGATACCTGGGATAGCACAACTCTTCTTT.

Comment on this clone: One base away lies a much larger clone, so this may be a sequencing read error. J is TRDJ1 and V is TRDV1, with D uncertain. CDR3 length equals 19 residues. Germline loops: CDR1 TSWWSYY, CDR2 QGS. This CDR3 reads CALGELVNGPVSYTDKFIF. For the CDR3, the DNA is TGTGCTCTTGGGGAACTGGTCAATGGACCCGTCTCGTACACCGATAAATTCATCTTT.

Concerning this clone itself: A far larger clone is one base from this, pointing to a likely read error. In the same sample, other DNA sequences code for this CDR3. The chain recombines TRDV2 with TRDJ2; 7 bases map to TRDD3. Germline lookup yields CDR1 GEAIGNYY and CDR2 EKD. The CDR3 loop spans 15 amino acids. CDR3 DNA: TGTGCCTGTGACAAGGTACGGGGGATGGGGGCACAACTCTTCTTC. This codes for CACDKVRGMGAQLFF.

Ten or more counts support this clone. The rearrangement joins TRDV1 to TRDJ1; D may be TRDD2 (5 bases). The CDR3 is made up of 20 amino acids. V was shortened by 0 bases and J by 0 bases, with 23 bases between the two germline ends. Germline V gives CDR1 TSWWSYY, CDR2 QGS. The CDR3 spells CALGELAESGVRSYTDKLIF. The CDR3 coding sequence is TGTGCTCTTGGGGAACTTGCGGAGAGCGGGGTACGTTCCTACACCGATAAACTCATCTTT.

This clone was seen only once. One end of the junction does not line up with germline, which may come from a read error. The chain recombines TRDV1 with TRDJ1, with D perhaps matching TRDD3 (5 bases). The CDR3 length is 18 residues. The germline V gene encodes CDR1 TSWWSYY and CDR2 QGS. CDR3 in amino acids: CALGGVPGLIGDTDKRIF. In nucleotides, the CDR3 is TGTGCTCTTGGGGGGGTTCCGGGCCTTATAGGGGACACCGATAAACGCATCTTT.

This clone came up a few times. This chain uses TRDV1 with TRDJ1, with TRDD3 as a possible D gene (6 bases). V lost 3 bases and J 7 bases, leaving 30 bases between the germline ends. Germline lookup yields CDR1 TSWWSYY and CDR2 QGS. There are 19 residues in the CDR3. CDR3 DNA: TGTGCTCTTGGGGACGACTCCTCCCTAGGAACTGGGCCCAGTCTTAAACTCATCTTT. Protein product: CALGDDSSLGTGPSLKLIF.

V gene TRDV1 combines with J gene TRDJ1; 13 bases are shared with TRDD3. The CDR3 totals 22 residues. From germline, CDR1 is TSWWSYY and CDR2 QGS. The junction had 19 bases not matched to a gene; V was cut back by 3 bases and J by 0 bases. The CDR3 here is CALGDPWCQLLGDTQDTDKLIF. CDR3 DNA sequence: TGTGCTCTTGGGGACCCTTGGTGCCAATTACTGGGGGATACGCAGGACACCGATAAACTCATCTTT.